The 4 T cell receptor beta chains below were found in one sample sequenced in a study of T cell repertoires in cytomegalovirus infection. Their antigens are not known. A single record per CDR3 protein comes from TCRdb applying MiXCR to the reads. The sample lists about 890,000 distinct CDR3 sequences; approximately 31% were seen once. The sequences come from cultured CD8+ T cells from PBMCs, collected from culture after CMV antigen stimulation. The receptors derive from a human donor in good health (CMV status not recorded). Some clones in this sample may be carry-over from other donors' samples.

The rearrangement joins TRBV27 to TRBJ1-2; TRBD1 might be the D (6 bases). In germline, CDR1 is MNHEY, CDR2 SMNVEV (reference sequence). The CDR3 runs 15 residues. V was shortened by 5 bases and J by 6 bases, with 19 bases between the two germline ends. Here the CDR3 reads CASSDIQTGFNGYTF. CDR3 sequence (DNA): TGTGCCAGCAGTGACATTCAGACAGGATTCAATGGCTACACCTTC.

The sample holds many counts of this clonotype. J is TRBJ2-1 and V is TRBV12-3 or TRBV12-4; perhaps TRBD1 as D (5 bases). The ends were cut back, 5 bases at V and 1 base at J, with 12 bases in the middle. CDR3 size: 15 residues. CDR3 nucleotides: TGTGCCAGCAGTCCAGGGCTATATTCCTACAATGAGCAGTTCTTC. Translated, it gives CASSPGLYSYNEQFF.

This clonotype has a handful of counts. As DNA, the CDR3 is TGTGCCAGCAGTTACCCAGGACAGGGCGTAGATACGCAGTATTTT. It is translated as CASSYPGQGVDTQYF. J is TRBJ2-3 and V is TRBV6-2 or TRBV6-3; TRBD1 agrees at 8 bases. The CDR3 sequence is 15 residues long. The junction had 6 bases not matched to a gene; V was cut back by 2 bases and J by 5 bases. Germline V CDR1 and CDR2: MNHEY, SVGEGT.

V usage is TRBV20-1 and J usage is TRBJ1-2; D perhaps matches TRBD1 (6 bases). The CDR3 is made up of 15 amino acids. From germline, CDR1 is DFQATT and CDR2 SNEGSKA (reference sequence). The V gene lost 0 bases and the J gene lost 0 bases, with 11 bases spanning the gap. The CDR3 DNA sequence: TGCAGTGCTAGAGATCGGACAGAAGCTAACTATGGCTACACCTTC. It encodes CSARDRTEANYGYTF.